This is a list of T cell receptor beta chains from one sample in a study of T cells after yellow fever vaccination. One entry per CDR3 protein results from TCRdb running MiXCR on the 5' RACE reads. This sample has a few hundred thousand distinct CDR3 sequences; roughly 7.2% occur once, and the top ten carry 0.85%. Material: CD4+ T cells sorted from PBMCs, obtained 15 days after the yellow fever booster vaccination. The origin of the receptors is a man aged 25-45 years who received the YFV17D yellow fever vaccine. CDR3s include the opening cysteine and the closing phenylalanine or tryptophan. The D gene is left open where the match is weak. Part of the rows lack a size; the others show once, few, many or a class for expanded clones.

>NA|TRBV12-3/TRBV12-4|TRBJ2-7|NA
TGTGCCAGCAGGGGGGCGGCGGACCCGGTCTACGAGCAGTACTTC
CASRGAADPVYEQYF
>TRBD2|TRBV12-5|TRBJ2-3|many
TGTGCTAGTGGTCGCAGCGGGAGGGCTACAGATACGCAGTATTTT
CASGRSGRATDTQYF
>NA|TRBV7-9|TRBJ1-2|many
TGTGCCAGCAGCTTCAACAGGGAGGGCTATGGCTACACCTTC
CASSFNREGYGYTF
>NA|TRBV20-1|TRBJ1-2|many
TGCAGTGCTAGCCCGGGGCATGGCTACACCTTC
CSASPGHGYTF
>TRBD1|TRBV6-2/TRBV6-3|TRBJ1-5|NA
TGTGCCAGCAGTTATCCGGCTGTAGGAGGGGGCCAGCCCCAGCATTTT
CASSYPAVGGGQPQHF
>NA|TRBV20-1|TRBJ2-7|many
TGCAGTGCTAGTCCTGCGCAGAGGCTGAGCGAGCAGTACTTC
CSASPAQRLSEQYF
>NA|TRBV18|TRBJ2-3|few
TGTGCCAGCTCACCGGTCGGTAAGGCAGATACGCAGTATTTT
CASSPVGKADTQYF
>TRBD1|TRBV6-1|TRBJ2-7|NA
TGTGCCAGCAGCGGCCTCACCCGGGACAGGATTTACGAGCAGTACTTC
CASSGLTRDRIYEQYF
>NA|TRBV6-6|TRBJ1-1|NA
TGTGCCAGCAGTTACTCGATAGGGGCTGAAGCTTTCTTT
CASSYSIGAEAFF
>TRBD2|TRBV29-1|TRBJ2-3|many
TGCAGCGTTGGTACCCGGCTAGCGGGAGGTACGCAGTATTTT
CSVGTRLAGGTQYF
>TRBD2|TRBV19|TRBJ2-1|NA
TGTGCCAGTAAGGTGGGTAGCGGGAGCCTAAATGAGCAGTTCTTC
CASKVGSGSLNEQFF
>TRBD2|TRBV20-1|TRBJ2-2|few
TGCAGTGCTCCGCGGACTAGCGGGAACACCGGGGAGCTGTTTTTT
CSAPRTSGNTGELFF
>TRBD1|TRBV6-5|TRBJ1-6|few
TGTGCCAGCAGTTCAGACAGGGGATTGGATAATTCACCCCTCCACTTT
CASSSDRGLDNSPLHF
>NA|TRBV20-1|TRBJ2-7|NA
TGCAGTGCTAGTTCCCCCCGGTGGACAAGGACCATCTACGAGCAGTACTTC
CSASSPRWTRTIYEQYF
>TRBD2|TRBV7-6|TRBJ2-7|NA
TGTGCCAGCAGCATGGGACTAGCGGTATCCTACGAGCAGTACTTC
CASSMGLAVSYEQYF
>NA|TRBV10-3|TRBJ2-7|NA
TGTGCCATCAGTGTAGGGGGGGACGAGCAGTACTTC
CAISVGGDEQYF
>NA|TRBV11-2|TRBJ2-7|few
TGTGCCAGCGGGTTCGGGAGTGGTTTGTACGAGCAGTACTTC
CASGFGSGLYEQYF
>NA|TRBV4-3|TRBJ2-5|NA
TGCGCCAGCAGCCGAGACAGGTTCCAAGAGACCCAGTACTTC
CASSRDRFQETQYF
>NA|TRBV6-2/TRBV6-3|TRBJ1-5|many
TGTGCCAGCAGTTACTCGACCGGGTACGGTTATCAGCCCCAGCATTTT
CASSYSTGYGYQPQHF
>TRBD2|TRBV10-3|TRBJ2-1|NA
TGTGCCATCAGTAGCGGGACCAGCAATGAGCAGTTCTTC
CAISSGTSNEQFF
>NA|TRBV28|TRBJ2-7|few
TGTGCCAGCAGTTTCCACTTCACCGGGACCCCCAGCTACGAGCAGTACTTC
CASSFHFTGTPSYEQYF
>NA|TRBV7-2|TRBJ2-2|many
TGTGCCAGCAGCAAAGGGGGGGCGAACACCGGGGAGCTGTTTTTT
CASSKGGANTGELFF
>NA|TRBV19|TRBJ2-5|few
TGTGCCAGTAGTATTCCCGGGGAGACCCAGTACTTC
CASSIPGETQYF
>NA|TRBV6-5|TRBJ2-7|few
TGTGCCAGCAGTTTACTACTTAACTCGGCCTACGAGCAGTACTTC
CASSLLLNSAYEQYF
>TRBD2|TRBV18|TRBJ2-1|NA
TGTGCCAGCTCACCACCGGGACTAGCGGGAGGGAGCTCCTACAATGAGCAGTTCTTC
CASSPPGLAGGSSYNEQFF
>NA|TRBV7-2|TRBJ2-7|many
TGTGCCAGCAGTCGGACTATGAGCGAGCAGTACTTC
CASSRTMSEQYF
>TRBD2|TRBV20-1|TRBJ2-1|few
TGCAGTGCTAGAGATTCCACTAGCGGGAGTTACAATGAGCAGTTCTTC
CSARDSTSGSYNEQFF